This T cell receptor (beta chain) comes out of a study of blood T cell repertoires in COVID-19 (dated by TCRdb to 2018 to 2021). The study in broad terms: The collaborator samples originated in the United States, Italy and Spain and spanned the acute and convalescent phases of COVID-19. The samples were drawn from the first 160 participants of the ongoing ImmuneRACE study and from under 1,500 subjects provided by 6 global collaborators. The repertoires were made available in a free public database intended to serve as a resource for research on the immune response to SARS-CoV-2. The prospective study material was composed of cDNA or gDNA derived from T cells, B-cell-depleted T cells, or PBMCs. Where HLA class I and class II types were available, the types were taken from metadata supplied by the sample provider, not from assay-based typing. Deeply sampled blood TCRbeta repertoires from subjects exposed to, actively infected with, or recovered from COVID-19 were included in the dataset. The sample metadata nearly always contained a de-identified subject ID, COVID-19 status, age in years and sex. Broader findings and caveats from the paper: How much clinical and demographic metadata was included differed by source and by participant, and the metadata was provided uncurated.

TCRbeta CDR3 regions were amplified from genomic DNA by means of the immunoSEQ Assay, a bias-controlled multiplex PCR. In the source study's methods: Nucleated cell counts per sample were estimated from amplification of reference gene primers within the assay. Sequence reads were collapsed and filtered to measure the absolute abundance of every unique TCRbeta CDR3 rearrangement. For each sample, productive Simpson clonality was calculated as the square root of Simpson's diversity index over productive rearrangements. Not all clones reach the TCRdb copy of this immuneACCESS table, which keeps in-frame sequences only. Checked studies attribute under half of the gap to unresolved V genes and leave the rest unexplained. V and J calls and clone size come straight from that table; D and trimming were deduced from the DNA. Present in this sample are around 130,000 clones, around 87% of which were seen just once. The ten largest account for roughly 5% of the sample.

Worth noting for this clone: No antigen is known for it. The input lacks base qualities; no much larger clone sits a single base away.

Each collaborating institution followed its own protocols to collect whole blood in K2EDTA tubes. Collaborator samples were shipped for TCRbeta analysis as frozen whole blood, isolated PBMCs, or DNA extracted from either sample type. Taken from cysteine to phenylalanine, the CDR3 has 14 residues. Of the read, only the CDR3 DNA is kept; its 42 bases are in frame from base 1. According to the germline V gene (reference sequence), CDR1 reads MNHEY and CDR2 reads SMNVEV. V loses 7 bases, J loses 0 bases, and the germline ends lie 9 bases apart. The chain uses TRBV27 and TRBJ2-2; the D segment cannot be called with confidence. This sequence originates from a human donor in a cohort sampled during active COVID-19. Sequenced material: peripheral blood. This receptor has the CDR3 CASTWSANTGELFF. The DNA is as follows: TGTGCCAGCACCTGGAGTGCGAACACCGGGGAGCTGTTTTTT.